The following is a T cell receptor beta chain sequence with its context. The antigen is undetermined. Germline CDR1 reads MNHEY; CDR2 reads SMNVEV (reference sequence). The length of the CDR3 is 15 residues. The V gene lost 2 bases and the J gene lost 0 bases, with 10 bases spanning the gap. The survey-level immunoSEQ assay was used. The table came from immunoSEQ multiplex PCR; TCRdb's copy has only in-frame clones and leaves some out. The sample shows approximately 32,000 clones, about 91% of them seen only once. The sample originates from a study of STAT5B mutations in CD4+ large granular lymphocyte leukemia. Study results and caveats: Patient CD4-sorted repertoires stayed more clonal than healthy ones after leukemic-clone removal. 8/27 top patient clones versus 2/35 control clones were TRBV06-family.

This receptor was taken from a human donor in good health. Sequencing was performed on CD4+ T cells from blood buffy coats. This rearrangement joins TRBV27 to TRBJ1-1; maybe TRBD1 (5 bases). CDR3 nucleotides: TGTGCCAGCAGTTTACAGGGAAATTTGAACACTGAAGCTTTCTTT. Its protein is CASSLQGNLNTEAFF.